The 21 T cell receptor beta chains reported below all come from one sample, sequenced in a study of blood T cell repertoires in COVID-19 (dated by TCRdb to the early 2020s). Library preparation was by the immunoSEQ multiplex PCR assay. This is the immuneACCESS table as TCRdb keeps it, with only in-frame sequences that have V and J called. A part of the clones is gone; compared with another copy, unresolved V genes explain less than half, and the rest is unexplained. The sample profile shows around 450,000 clones; about 90% of them were found once. The top ten clones comprise roughly 0.66% of the sample. Sequences were obtained from PBMCs or T cells enriched from blood (not recorded which). The receptor set was obtained from a man aged 18 to 29 who had recovered from COVID-19.

CDR3: CSVTGLAGEGSYEQYF. The CDR3 nucleotides read TGCAGCGTCACGGGACTAGCGGGAGAAGGCTCCTACGAGCAGTACTTC. The chain links TRBV29-1 to TRBJ2-7; TRBD2 aligns across 14 bases. Trimming removed 6 bases from V and 0 bases from J; junction bases left unmatched: 7. The CDR3 has 16 amino acids. Germline assignment: CDR1 SQVTM and CDR2 ANQGSEA.

The chain couples TRBV2 to TRBJ2-5; D not resolved. There are 11 residues in the CDR3. Trimming removed 5 bases at V and 5 bases at J, with 6 bases between. Looked up from germline, CDR1 is SNHLY and CDR2 is FYNNEI. Written as DNA, the CDR3 is TGTGCCAGCAGTCCCCTGGAGACCCAGTACTTC. This translates into CASSPLETQYF.

The CDR3 loop reads CASSEAQTTGTNTEAFF. The CDR3 nucleotides are TGTGCCAGCAGTGAAGCCCAGACGACAGGAACGAACACTGAAGCTTTCTTT. V gene TRBV6-1 combines with J gene TRBJ1-1; D may be TRBD1 (6 bases). Between the trimmed V and J ends, which lost 0 bases and 1 base, there was a span of 15 bases. CDR3 length equals 17 residues. Germline V CDR1 and CDR2: MNHNS, SASEGT.

DNA for the CDR3: TGTGCCAGCAGCTTAGGGGGACAAAAAAACACTGAAGCTTTCTTT. Amino acid sequence: CASSLGGQKNTEAFF. The chain couples TRBV11-3 to TRBJ1-1, with TRBD1 as a possible D gene (6 bases). Germline values: CDR1 SGHNT, CDR2 YENEEA. This CDR3 has 15 amino acids. V lost 1 base, J lost 2 bases, and 11 bases lay in between.

The genes are TRBV9 and TRBJ2-7; no clear D. V lost 0 bases, J lost 2 bases, and 12 bases lay in between. The germline V gene encodes CDR1 SGDLS and CDR2 YYNGEE. This CDR3 is built from 15 residues. The CDR3 sequence is CASSVEPRGPYEQYF. The DNA for the CDR3 is TGTGCCAGCAGCGTAGAGCCCCGCGGCCCCTACGAGCAGTACTTC.

The CDR3, as DNA: TGCGCCAGCAGCTTTGGGACTAGCGGGAGGATGAACACCGGGGAGCTGTTTTTT. Translating gives CASSFGTSGRMNTGELFF. The V gene is TRBV5-1, the J gene TRBJ2-2, with TRBD2 matching 15 bases. CDR1 is SGHRS and CDR2 is YFSETQ in the germline V gene. The length of the CDR3 is 18 residues. J was trimmed by 1 base and V by 2 bases; bases with no gene match: 3.

The chain carries TRBV5-1 and TRBJ2-2, with TRBD1 matching over 7 bases. The germline V gene has CDR1 SGHRS and CDR2 YFSETQ. The length of the CDR3 is 16 residues. V lost 4 bases, J lost 1 base, and 7 bases stayed unmatched. The DNA for the CDR3 is TGCGCCAGCAGCGACGGTAGGACAGGGAACACCGGGGAGCTGTTTTTT. The encoded protein is CASSDGRTGNTGELFF.

The J gene is TRBJ1-3, the V gene TRBV2; D might be TRBD1 (6 bases). V lost 8 bases and J 0 bases, leaving 11 bases between the germline ends. The germline V gene encodes CDR1 SNHLY and CDR2 FYNNEI. The CDR3 spans 14 residues. In nucleotides, the CDR3 is TGTGCCAGCGAGGACAGTCACTCTGGAAACACCATATATTTT. Its protein is CASEDSHSGNTIYF. Variable domain in full (rest from reference TRBV2 and TRBJ1-3): EPEVTQTPSHQVTQMGQEVILRCVPISNHLYFYWYRQILGQKVEFLVSFYNNEISEKSEIFDDQFSVERPDGSNFTLKIRSTKLEDSAMYFCASEDSHSGNTIYFGEGSWLTVV.

The chain is built from TRBV13 and TRBJ2-1; 8 bases match TRBD2. The trim removed 2 bases at V and 5 bases at J, leaving 5 bases unmatched. Germline V CDR1 and CDR2: PRHDT, FYEKMQ (reference sequence). This CDR3 has 15 amino acids. In DNA, the CDR3 is TGTGCCAGCAGCTTAATTAGCGGGGACCACAATGAGCAGTTCTTC. This codes for CASSLISGDHNEQFF. The variable domain in full, with the rest retrieved from reference TRBV13 and TRBJ2-1, is AAGVIQSPRHLIKEKRETATLKCYPIPRHDTVYWYQQGPGQDPQFLISFYEKMQSDKGSIPDRFSAQQFSDYHSELNMSSLELGDSALYFCASSLISGDHNEQFFGPGTRLTVL.

This clone was seen a single time. The chain employs TRBV19 and TRBJ1-1, with D possibly matching TRBD1 (6 bases). CDR1 is LNHDA and CDR2 is SQIVND in the germline V gene (reference sequence). This CDR3 contains 16 residues. The ends were cut back, 5 bases at V and 1 base at J, with 17 bases in the middle. The CDR3 sequence: CASSVPSDRPNTEAFF. CDR3 DNA: TGTGCCAGTAGTGTCCCATCGGACAGACCGAACACTGAAGCTTTCTTT.

The genes are TRBV9 and TRBJ2-1; perhaps TRBD2 as D (5 bases). Germline V lookup: CDR1 SGDLS, CDR2 YYNGEE. The CDR3 contains 16 residues. V was clipped by 2 bases and J by 6 bases, with 18 bases between them. In nucleotides, the CDR3 is TGTGCCAGCAGCGTGGAATCCTCCACTAGAGGCAATGAGCAGTTCTTC. Amino acid sequence: CASSVESSTRGNEQFF.

The chain couples TRBV11-2 to TRBJ2-7, with a possible D match to TRBD1 (6 bases). CDR1 is SGHAT and CDR2 is FQNNGV in the germline V gene. Trimming removed 0 bases at V and 7 bases at J, with 16 bases between. The CDR3 consists of 15 residues. CDR3 coding DNA: TGTGCCAGCAGCTTAGATCTTTTCCAGGGGCGGGAGCAGTACTTC. This gives the protein CASSLDLFQGREQYF.

The V call is TRBV28, the J call TRBJ2-3, with D perhaps TRBD2 (5 bases). The CDR3 sequence is 13 residues long. Trimming pared 4 bases from V and 4 bases from J, leaving 9 bases between. Germline V gene sequence: CDR1 MDHEN, CDR2 SYDVKM. The CDR3 DNA reads TGTGCCAGCAGTTCCGGCGGGCCAGATACGCAGTATTTT. Its translation: CASSSGGPDTQYF.

This clone was detected only a few times. This sequence joins TRBV24-1 and TRBJ1-5; D is perhaps TRBD1 (5 bases). Trimming shortened V by 4 bases and J by 3 bases, and 9 bases separated the two germline ends. The CDR3 is 14 amino acids. The germline gives CDR1 KGHDR, CDR2 SFDVKD. CDR3 in amino acids: CATSEGTPNQPQHF. The CDR3 nucleotides are TGTGCCACCAGTGAAGGGACTCCCAATCAGCCCCAGCATTTT.

The chain carries TRBV27 and TRBJ1-4; D is possibly TRBD1 (5 bases). Germline loops: CDR1 MNHEY, CDR2 SMNVEV (reference sequence). The CDR3 loop spans 18 amino acids. Trimming cost V 2 bases and J 0 bases, with 16 bases left between them. The CDR3 coding sequence is TGTGCCAGCAGTTTAAGCCAGGGAGGTATCGCAACTAATGAAAAACTGTTTTTT. Translating it yields CASSLSQGGIATNEKLFF. Complete variable domain (other parts from reference TRBV27 and TRBJ1-4): EAQVTQNPRYLITVTGKKLTVTCSQNMNHEYMSWYRQDPGLGLRQIYYSMNVEVTDKGDVPEGYKVSRKEKRNFPLILESPSPNQTSLYFCASSLSQGGIATNEKLFFGSGTQLSVL.

V and J are TRBV21-1 and TRBJ2-7; whether TRBD2, the table's D call, matches the DNA was not checked. TRBV21-1 counts as a pseudogene. The CDR3 runs to 16 residues. CDR3 sequence reads: CASSKRPGFSSYEQYF. For the CDR3, the DNA is TGTGCCAGCAGCAAGAGGCCCGGGTTCAGCTCCTACGAGCAGTACTTC.

The chain combines TRBV12-3 or TRBV12-4 with TRBJ1-1; D may be TRBD1 (5 bases). This CDR3 is 13 amino acids long. The V gene lost 7 bases and the J gene lost 4 bases, with 13 bases spanning the gap. The CDR3 region is CASTRTTGTEAFF. The CDR3, as DNA: TGTGCCAGCACCCGGACAACGGGCACTGAAGCTTTCTTT.

This chain links TRBV3-1 (or the pseudogene TRBV3-2) with TRBJ1-2; no reliable D call. From germline, CDR1 is LGHDT and CDR2 YNNKEL (reference sequence). The CDR3 covers 11 residues. V was trimmed by 7 bases and J by 4 bases, leaving 7 bases between them. CDR3 DNA: TGTGCCAGCACCCGGGGCTATGGCTACACCTTC. Translated: CASTRGYGYTF.

The rearrangement links TRBV4-1 to TRBJ1-5, with 7 bases that match TRBD1. The germline CDR1 and CDR2 sequences are MGHRA and YSYEKL. The trim removed 0 bases at V and 5 bases at J, leaving 7 bases unmatched. The CDR3 extends over 16 amino acids. The CDR3 DNA is TGCGCCAGCAGCCAAGAATGGGGACAGTTACATCAGCCCCAGCATTTT. This gives the protein CASSQEWGQLHQPQHF.

The gene calls are TRBV10-3 and TRBJ1-2, with D hard to call. The CDR3 sequence is 13 residues long. From germline, CDR1 is ENHRY and CDR2 SYGVKD. Trimming shortened V by 3 bases and J by 8 bases, and 13 bases separated the two germline ends. In nucleotides, the CDR3 is TGTGCCATCAGTGAAGGTTACGGCGGAGGCTACACCTTC. It encodes CAISEGYGGGYTF.

V is TRBV5-1 and J is TRBJ1-2, with 7 positions matching TRBD1. Germline V gene data show CDR1 as SGHRS and CDR2 as YFSETQ. The CDR3 length is 13 residues. The trim removed 4 bases at V and 12 bases at J, leaving 12 bases unmatched. DNA of the CDR3: TGCGCCAGCAGCACGACCCCGACAGGGTGGAACACCTTC. It specifies CASSTTPTGWNTF.